This TCR beta chain appears in the sequencing data of a study of control samples from healthy donors and cancer patients. Method: immunoSEQ multiplex PCR; TCRdb's copy keeps in-frame clones and lacks some. The repertoire has roughly 80,000 clones, roughly 90% of them found once; the top ten carry around 6%. V dropped 3 bases and J dropped 10 bases, with 19 bases sitting between them. Looked up from germline, CDR1 is SEHNR and CDR2 is FQNEAQ (reference sequence). The CDR3 is made up of 16 amino acids. The material sequenced was blood. This clonotype was sampled from a man aged 50 to 60 in good health. The V and J genes are TRBV7-9 and TRBJ1-6; maybe TRBD1 (6 bases). As DNA, the CDR3 is TGTGCCAGCAGCTTCGGAAGGCGACAGGTGGAATCACCCCTCCACTTT. Translation gives CASSFGRRQVESPLHF.